These T cell receptor beta chains were read from a single sample in a study of OX40 agonist ivuxolimab in advanced cancers. Libraries were prepared by immunoSEQ multiplex PCR; TCRdb keeps only in-frame clonotypes and omits some of them. The sample consists of some 99,000 clones, roughly 80% of them appearing once. The starting material was CD4+ or CD8+ T cells sorted from blood, obtained in a trial of the OX40 agonist ivuxolimab. The receptors were gathered from an adult with an advanced solid tumor such as melanoma, head and neck, liver or kidney cancer. The CDR3 runs from the conserved cysteine through the conserved F or W. The D gene is left open where the match is weak. Not all rows give a size; the values are once, few, many and, for expanded clones, a class.

d_gene	j_gene	v_gene	abundance	CDR3aa	CDR3nt
-	TRBJ2-2	TRBV19	-	CASSMAETLAGELFF	TGTGCCAGTAGTATGGCCGAGACTCTGGCCGGGGAGCTGTTTTTT
-	TRBJ2-7	TRBV11-2	-	CASSPNQGGAYEQYF	TGTGCCAGCAGCCCTAACCAGGGGGGGGCCTACGAGCAGTACTTC
TRBD2	TRBJ2-1	TRBV28	-	CASRRRLAGGGEQFF	TGTGCCAGCCGACGTAGACTAGCGGGAGGGGGTGAGCAGTTCTTC
-	TRBJ2-4	TRBV28	few	CASSLGGQFGDIQYF	TGTGCCAGCAGTTTAGGGGGGCAATTCGGGGACATTCAGTACTTC
-	TRBJ1-1	TRBV7-8	-	CASSLVVRAEAFF	TGTGCCAGCAGCTTAGTGGTCAGGGCTGAAGCTTTCTTT
-	TRBJ1-6	TRBV2	-	CASGGGYNSPLHF	TGTGCAAGCGGGGGGGGCTACAATTCACCCCTCCACTTT
-	TRBJ1-5	TRBV16	-	CASSQSLGRLDNQPQHF	TGTGCCAGCAGCCAATCGCTAGGAAGATTAGACAATCAGCCCCAGCATTTT
-	TRBJ2-5	TRBV5-4	few	CASSFYRPEKETQYF	TGTGCCAGCAGCTTCTATCGTCCAGAAAAAGAGACCCAGTACTTC
-	TRBJ1-2	TRBV28	-	CASRSNPGGPNYGYTF	TGTGCCAGCAGATCCAATCCCGGTGGGCCGAACTATGGCTACACCTTC
-	TRBJ2-7	TRBV6-5	-	CASSYGTPDRKQYF	TGTGCCAGCAGTTACGGGACCCCGGACCGAAAGCAGTACTTC
TRBD2	TRBJ2-7	TRBV29-1	-	CSVVEGGRSSYEQYF	TGCAGCGTTGTTGAAGGCGGGAGGAGCTCCTACGAGCAGTACTTC
-	TRBJ2-7	TRBV4-3	few	CASSQDNSYEQYF	TGCGCCAGCAGCCAAGATAACTCCTACGAGCAGTACTTC
-	TRBJ1-1	TRBV28	-	CASTLPRSEAFF	TGTGCCAGCACCCTCCCCCGTTCTGAAGCTTTCTTT
-	TRBJ2-7	TRBV11-2	-	CASSLDRQHYEQYF	TGTGCCAGCAGCTTAGATCGTCAGCATTACGAGCAGTACTTC
TRBD1	TRBJ1-6	TRBV14	-	CASSRDRGNSPLHF	TGTGCCAGCAGCCGGGACAGGGGAAATTCACCCCTCCACTTT
-	TRBJ1-5	TRBV5-1	-	CASSLWGSLRPQHF	TGCGCCAGCAGCTTGTGGGGTAGCCTTAGGCCCCAGCATTTT
-	TRBJ2-3	TRBV5-5	once	CASSLKGGITDTQYF	TGTGCCAGCAGCTTGAAGGGGGGAATCACAGATACGCAGTATTTT
-	TRBJ1-3	TRBV27	-	CASSSLSRGALTGNTIYF	TGTGCCAGCAGTTCACTTAGTAGGGGCGCGCTGACGGGAAACACCATATATTTT
-	TRBJ2-3	TRBV2	once	CASSANPTDTQYF	TGTGCCAGCAGTGCAAATCCCACAGATACGCAGTATTTT
-	TRBJ1-5	TRBV4-2	-	CASSQGRGNSNQPQHF	TGTGCCAGCAGCCAAGGGAGGGGTAATAGCAATCAGCCCCAGCATTTT
-	TRBJ2-4	TRBV11-2	-	CASRRILGSSKNIQYF	TGTGCCAGCAGGAGGATCCTCGGCTCTAGCAAAAACATTCAGTACTTC
TRBD1	TRBJ2-2	TRBV28	-	CASSLPGQGLTGELFF	TGTGCCAGCAGTCTACCGGGACAGGGGCTTACCGGGGAGCTGTTTTTT
-	TRBJ2-1	TRBV5-1	-	CASSPGQKSYNEQFF	TGCGCCAGCAGCCCTGGACAGAAATCGTACAATGAGCAGTTCTTC
-	TRBJ1-4	TRBV28	once	CASNWARGELFF	TGTGCCAGCAACTGGGCGCGGGGGGAACTGTTTTTT
TRBD2	TRBJ2-3	TRBV5-4	-	CASSTWTSGGAATQYF	TGTGCCAGCAGCACCTGGACTAGCGGGGGGGCGGCTACGCAGTATTTT
TRBD1	TRBJ1-5	TRBV10-2	-	CASSQTGGSNQPQHF	TGCGCCAGCAGTCAAACAGGGGGTAGCAATCAGCCCCAGCATTTT
-	TRBJ1-5	TRBV7-3	-	CASSSVGSPQHF	TGTGCCAGCAGCTCCGTCGGGTCGCCCCAGCATTTT
-	TRBJ1-5	TRBV6-6	few	CASSYEGSAQPQHF	TGTGCCAGCAGTTATGAGGGATCCGCTCAGCCCCAGCATTTT
-	TRBJ2-1	TRBV7-2	-	CASSQGSKPIF	TGTGCCAGCAGCCAAGGCTCCAAGCCAATCTTC
-	TRBJ1-4	TRBV7-9	-	CASSLISNEKLFF	TGTGCCAGCAGCTTAATTTCTAATGAAAAACTGTTTTTT
TRBD2	TRBJ2-1	TRBV4-3	-	CASSPHDAIAGDTYNEQFF	TGCGCCAGCAGCCCCCACGACGCAATAGCGGGAGACACCTACAATGAGCAGTTCTTC
-	TRBJ2-5	TRBV20-1	-	CSARGQETQYF	TGCAGTGCTAGAGGCCAAGAGACCCAGTACTTC
TRBD2	TRBJ2-2	TRBV7-2	-	CASSFTSGRSGELFF	TGTGCCAGCAGCTTCACCAGCGGGAGAAGCGGGGAGCTGTTTTTT
-	TRBJ1-5	TRBV7-2	-	CASSLAGNGQPQHF	TGTGCCAGCAGCTTAGCAGGGAATGGTCAGCCCCAGCATTTT
-	TRBJ1-1	TRBV6-5	-	CASSRGDNLNTEAFF	TGTGCCAGCAGCCGGGGGGACAATCTGAACACTGAAGCTTTCTTT
-	TRBJ1-5	TRBV6-5	-	CASSYAQGNQPQHF	TGTGCCAGCAGTTACGCGCAGGGTAATCAGCCCCAGCATTTT
-	TRBJ2-2	TRBV7-6	once	CASSQFGGPRGGELFF	TGTGCCAGCAGCCAGTTCGGGGGGCCCAGGGGCGGGGAGCTGTTTTTT
TRBD1	TRBJ2-5	TRBV4-3	few	CASSQGGTEYQETQYF	TGCGCCAGCAGCCAAGGGGGGACAGAATACCAAGAGACCCAGTACTTC
TRBD1	TRBJ2-7	TRBV10-1	few	CASSPGQASREQYF	TGCGCCAGCAGCCCGGGACAGGCGTCCCGCGAGCAGTACTTC
TRBD1	TRBJ2-4	TRBV19	-	CASSLRDRGRLAKNIQYF	TGTGCCAGTAGTCTCCGGGACAGGGGCCGCCTAGCCAAAAACATTCAGTACTTC
-	TRBJ1-3	TRBV7-3	few	CASSPGAGTGNTIYF	TGTGCCAGCAGCCCTGGGGCAGGGACTGGAAACACCATATATTTT
-	TRBJ2-7	TRBV5-1	-	CASSYSGPPYEQYF	TGCGCCAGCAGCTATTCCGGGCCCCCCTACGAGCAGTACTTC
-	TRBJ1-4	TRBV28	-	CASKPSRASNEKLFF	TGTGCCAGTAAACCCTCCAGGGCTTCTAATGAAAAACTGTTTTTT
TRBD2	TRBJ2-1	TRBV18	-	CASSPPGTSGYNEQFF	TGTGCCAGCTCCCCACCCGGGACTAGCGGCTACAATGAGCAGTTCTTC
TRBD1	TRBJ2-1	TRBV5-1	-	CASSPGQGVSYNEQFF	TGCGCCAGCAGCCCGGGACAGGGGGTTTCGTACAATGAGCAGTTCTTC
-	TRBJ1-4	TRBV18	-	CASSHTGRPEKLFF	TGTGCCAGCTCACACACGGGACGGCCTGAAAAACTGTTTTTT
TRBD1	TRBJ2-7	TRBV19	-	CASSIPGQAYEQYF	TGTGCCAGTAGTATCCCGGGACAGGCCTACGAGCAGTACTTC
-	TRBJ1-2	TRBV7-2	-	CASSLVGGGYGYTF	TGTGCCAGCAGCTTAGTCGGGGGCGGGTATGGCTACACCTTC
-	TRBJ1-1	TRBV18	-	CASSPMEGAEAFF	TGTGCCAGCTCACCAATGGAGGGGGCTGAAGCTTTCTTT
-	TRBJ1-3	TRBV6-6	-	CASEGTGNTIYF	TGTGCCAGCGAAGGGACTGGAAACACCATATATTTT